Listed here are 19 T cell receptor beta chains from one sample, sequenced in a study of molecular identifiers for immune sequencing clone quantification. TCRdb analysed the PCR reads with MiXCR anew, one entry per CDR3 protein. The sample shows some 70,000 distinct CDR3 sequences, 15% to 20% of them seen only once. Sequences were obtained from naive CD8+ T cells from blood, with Jurkat cell RNA spiked in. Subset described: FACS-sorted CD8+CD4-CCR7+CD45RA+ naive T cells. These receptors all stem from a human donor in good health. Some libraries in this study had Jurkat cell RNA spiked in.

There are many counts of this clonotype. The J gene is TRBJ2-3, the V gene TRBV13; D unclear. Deletions cut 1 base from V and 6 bases from J, with 17 bases between. CDR1 is PRHDT and CDR2 is FYEKMQ in the germline V gene (reference sequence). The CDR3 totals 16 residues. CDR3 in DNA: TGTGCCAGCAGCTTAGCCGGTGGACCGCGACCGGATACGCAGTATTTT. Translated: CASSLAGGPRPDTQYF.

This clonotype has ten or more counts. The CDR3 spells CSAQAGGPRDEQYF. In DNA form, the CDR3 reads TGCAGTGCTCAAGCGGGAGGGCCCCGGGACGAGCAGTACTTC. The chain is built from TRBV20-1 and TRBJ2-7; 10 bases match TRBD2. Germline CDR1 and CDR2: DFQATT and SNEGSKA (reference sequence). Trimming at V came to 5 bases and at J to 5 bases, leaving 9 bases not matched to a gene. CDR3 size: 14 residues.

This clonotype came up many times. V and J are TRBV3-1 and TRBJ2-3; D unresolved. CDR1 and CDR2 from the germline V gene are LGHDT and YNNKEL (reference sequence). V lost 2 bases and J lost 6, with 9 bases in between. The CDR3 totals 13 residues. The CDR3 region has the DNA TGTGCCAGCAGCCAACCCGAGAGTGATACGCAGTATTTT. Translating it yields CASSQPESDTQYF.

As to this clonotype: This may come from a read error, since a much larger clone is one base off. V gene TRBV19 combines with J gene TRBJ1-1; D is unclear. Trimming pared 0 bases from V and 4 bases from J, leaving 6 bases between. Germline V gene data show CDR1 as LNHDA and CDR2 as SQIVND (reference sequence). The CDR3 extends over 13 amino acids. CDR3 DNA sequence: TGTGCCAGTAGTATAGACCGGAGCACTGAAGCTTTCTTT. This sequence encodes CASSIDRSTEAFF.

In its sample, this clonotype was seen many times. This chain links TRBV29-1 with TRBJ2-3; the match to TRBD2 covers 9 bases. V gave up 4 bases and J gave up 6 bases; unmatched junction bases: 8. Germline loops: CDR1 SQVTM, CDR2 ANQGSEA. The length of the CDR3 is 14 residues. CDR3 in amino acids: CSVAISGSSDTQYF. CDR3 sequence (DNA): TGCAGCGTTGCCATTAGCGGGAGCTCCGATACGCAGTATTTT.

This clonotype was observed many times. The chain is built from TRBV4-1 and TRBJ2-7; 12 positions agree with TRBD2. V lost 3 bases and J lost 3; bases outside the gene matches: 3. Germline lookup yields CDR1 MGHRA and CDR2 YSYEKL. This CDR3 spans 15 amino acids. DNA for the CDR3: TGCGCCAGCAGCCATGGACTAGCGGGATACTACGAGCAGTACTTC. This encodes CASSHGLAGYYEQYF.

This clonotype was recorded many times. V usage is TRBV6-2 or TRBV6-3 and J usage is TRBJ1-5, with D uncertain. CDR1 MNHEY and CDR2 SVGEGT come from the germline V gene. CDR3 length: 14 residues. Trimming took 5 bases from V and 1 from J, leaving 9 bases between them. The CDR3 protein is CASSQAQSNQPQHF. The CDR3, as DNA: TGTGCCAGCAGTCAGGCACAGAGCAATCAGCCCCAGCATTTT.

This clonotype was recorded at least ten times. The chain joins TRBV7-6 to TRBJ1-1, with D unresolved. From germline, CDR1 is SGHVS and CDR2 FNYEAQ. Deletions cut 0 bases from V and 1 base from J, with 9 bases between. The CDR3 has 15 amino acids. Here the CDR3 DNA reads TGTGCCAGCAGCTTAGCACACGGGCCGAACACTGAAGCTTTCTTT. Translation: CASSLAHGPNTEAFF.

This clonotype has ten or more counts. The chain couples TRBV19 to TRBJ1-1; D is undetermined. Trimming removed 5 bases from V and 5 bases from J, with 12 bases in between. CDR3 length: 13 amino acids. Germline CDR1 is LNHDA and CDR2 is SQIVND (reference sequence). The DNA of the CDR3 is TGTGCCAGTAGTGCCTGGAGCCGAACTGAAGCTTTCTTT. It yields the protein CASSAWSRTEAFF.

V and J are TRBV27 and TRBJ2-4; 14 bases are a match to TRBD2. Looked up from germline, CDR1 is MNHEY and CDR2 is SMNVEV (reference sequence). The CDR3 runs 14 residues. Trimming removed 5 bases from V and 16 bases from J; junction bases left unmatched: 10. The CDR3 DNA reads TGTGCCAGCAGTCCCAGACTAGCGGGAGGGCCTTTTTACTTC. Translating gives CASSPRLAGGPFYF.

Worth noting for this clonotype: One base away lies a much larger clone, so this may be a sequencing read error. The chain has TRBV7-2 and TRBJ2-7; 9 bases line up with TRBD2. The CDR3 spans 16 residues. The germline V gene has CDR1 SGHTA and CDR2 FQGNSA. DNA of the CDR3: TGTGCCAGCAGCTTAATAGCGGGAGAGGTTTCCTACGAGCGGTACTTC. Residues: CASSLIAGEVSYERYF. Looking up the rest from reference TRBV7-2 and TRBJ2-7 gives the full variable domain: GAGVSQSPSNKVTEKGKDVELRCDPISGHTALYWYRQSLGQGLEFLIYFQGNSAPDKSGLPSDRFSAERTGGSVSTLTIQRTQQEDSAVYLCASSLIAGEVSYERYFGPGTRLTVT.

The sample holds many counts of this clonotype. The chain has TRBV9 and TRBJ2-2; D ambiguous. Deletions cut 3 bases from V and 0 bases from J, with 12 bases between. The germline gives CDR1 SGDLS, CDR2 YYNGEE. CDR3 length: 16 residues. CDR3 DNA: TGTGCCAGCAGCGCTTGGCGGTCGGCGAACACCGGGGAGCTGTTTTTT. This sequence encodes CASSAWRSANTGELFF.

The sample holds many counts of this clonotype. J is TRBJ2-3 and V is TRBV10-2; D perhaps matches TRBD2 (5 bases). Germline CDR1 WSHSY, CDR2 SAAADI. Between the trimmed V and J ends, which lost 0 bases and 1 base, there was a span of 14 bases. This CDR3 contains 17 residues. The CDR3 region has the DNA TGCGCCAGCAGTGAGTCGGTACCCAAGGAGGGCACAGATACGCAGTATTTT. Translated: CASSESVPKEGTDTQYF.

The chain employs TRBV7-8 and TRBJ2-1; 10 positions agree with TRBD2. V was pared by 8 bases and J by 1 base, with 5 bases of the junction left unmatched. The CDR3 sequence is 15 residues long. In germline, CDR1 is SGHVS, CDR2 FQNEAQ. The CDR3 DNA reads TGTGCCAGCTCGATAGCGGGAGGTTCCTACAATGAGCAGTTCTTC. As protein: CASSIAGGSYNEQFF.

The table lists this clonotype with many counts. This chain connects TRBV19 to TRBJ2-1, with TRBD2 matching over 9 bases. With 3 bases clipped from V and 3 bases from J, the junction kept 3 bases outside the gene matches. The germline V gene encodes CDR1 LNHDA and CDR2 SQIVND (reference sequence). This CDR3 region has 15 residues. CDR3 sequence: CASSITAGGYNEQFF. In DNA form, the CDR3 reads TGTGCCAGTAGTATTACAGCGGGAGGCTACAATGAGCAGTTCTTC.

Comments on this clonotype: A much more abundant neighbour one base away suggests this may be a read error. This rearrangement joins TRBV2 to TRBJ2-5, with D uncertain. The CDR3 spans 14 residues. Germline V gene lookup returns CDR1 SNHLY and CDR2 FYNNEI. The CDR3 nucleotides are TGTGCCAGCAGAGGATACAACACCCAAGAGGCCCAGTACTTC. Translated: CASRGYNTQEAQYF.

This clonotype came up a few times. It may be a read error: a sequence one base away is much more abundant. J is TRBJ2-3 and V is TRBV20-1, with TRBD1 identical over 7 bases. From germline, CDR1 is DFQATT and CDR2 SNEGSKA (reference sequence). This CDR3 has 15 residues. This CDR3 is CSAGDWDRLTDTQYF. DNA for the CDR3: TGCAGTGCTGGAGATTGGGACAGACTCACAGATACGCAGTATTTT.

This clonotype was recorded at least ten times. The chain combines TRBV29-1 with TRBJ2-7; D ambiguous. Germline CDR1 and CDR2: SQVTM and ANQGSEA. The CDR3 has 10 residues. V was cut by 0 bases and J by 7 bases, with 4 bases left in between. CDR3 nucleotide sequence: TGCAGCGTTGAAGAAGGGGAGCAGTACTTC. This sequence encodes CSVEEGEQYF.

A word on this clonotype: This may arise from a read error, as a much more abundant clone is one base away. The chain carries TRBV12-3 or TRBV12-4 and TRBJ2-7, with D uncertain. This CDR3 region has 11 residues. CDR3 amino acids: CASSFSHEQYF. CDR3 nucleotide sequence: TGTGCCAGCAGTTTCTCCCACGAGCAGTACTTC.